The T cell receptor (beta chain) under discussion was sequenced for a study of T cell changes during pregnancy in multiple sclerosis. Germline V gives CDR1 MNHEY, CDR2 SVGAGI. Trimming left V 0 bases short and J 1 base short, with 13 bases between. This CDR3 contains 16 residues. Sequencing was performed with immunoSEQ multiplex PCR; in TCRdb, only in-frame clones are kept and a portion is missing. The table includes tens of thousands of clones, about 88% detected once. The sample consisted of CD4+ T cells from peripheral blood mononuclear cells, taken in the second trimester of pregnancy. V usage is TRBV6-5 and J usage is TRBJ2-7, with a weak D call TRBD2 (6 bases). The sequence was obtained from a female donor with multiple sclerosis, enrolled in a pregnancy study. The CDR3 reads CASSYSYGGTSYEQYF. DNA of the CDR3: TGTGCCAGCAGTTACTCGTACGGGGGTACGTCCTACGAGCAGTACTTC.